This T cell receptor (beta chain) was identified in a study of shared clonotypes between healthy human individuals. Background on the study: Per donor, CD8 memory used one plate, CD8 naive used two, CD4 memory used three and CD4 naive used three.

Clones were read by immunoSEQ multiplex PCR, and TCRdb kept only the in-frame ones, dropping some. The profile covers about 2,100,000 clones, with about 92% appearing a single time and roughly 1.7% taken by the ten largest. In germline, CDR1 is SGHVS, CDR2 FNYEAQ. The V segment lost 5 bases and the J segment 3 bases; nucleotides outside the gene matches: 6. This CDR3 spans 15 amino acids. Study results and limitations: Investigators collected only blood, and repertoires in tissues likely differ. The authors expected sequencing depth to affect clonotype sharing among donors.

About this clone: Antigen: not known.

CD45RO-negative cells were positively selected for CCR7, leaving out terminally differentiated effector memory CD45RA+ cells. Donors, without exception, were Caucasian adults residing in Nashville, Tennessee. The genes are TRBV7-6 and TRBJ1-5; 8 nucleotides align to TRBD1. The sample taken for sequencing was naive CD8+ T cells from PBMCs. The clonotype comes from a young man in good health. Some clones in this sample may be carry-over from other donors' samples. Written as DNA, the CDR3 is TGTGCCAGCAGCCGTGGGACAGGCTACAATCAGCCCCAGCATTTT. Residues: CASSRGTGYNQPQHF.